The 3 T cell receptor beta chains in this list originate from one sample, sequenced in a study of siplizumab effects on memory and regulatory T cells (dated by TCRdb to between 2018 and 2021). Library preparation was by the immunoSEQ multiplex PCR assay. TCRdb took over this immuneACCESS table, retaining in-frame rearrangements with V and J assigned. Such tables are incomplete; in checked studies, under half of the missing clones stem from an unresolved V gene, and the remainder is unexplained. The sample data list around 94,000 clones, and roughly 90% of these were observed just once. Around 1.1% of the sample lies in the top ten. Sequencing input: CD4+ T cells sorted from blood. Receptors originate from a human donor in good health.

The chain combines TRBV4-1 with TRBJ2-1, with TRBD1 matching 9 bases. Trimming cost V 5 bases and J 9 bases; bases outside gene matches: 5. This CDR3 is built from 13 residues. Germline loops: CDR1 MGHRA, CDR2 YSYEKL. The CDR3: CASSIRTGAEQFF. Here the CDR3 DNA reads TGCGCCAGCAGCATTCGGACAGGGGCTGAGCAGTTCTTC.

The V gene is TRBV7-9, the J gene TRBJ1-4; perhaps TRBD1 as D (6 bases). CDR3 length equals 14 residues. Germline-derived CDR1 and CDR2 are SEHNR and FQNEAQ (reference sequence). V lost 2 bases to trimming and J lost 10 bases, with 14 bases between them. The CDR3 region has the DNA TGTGCCAGCAGCTTAATACAGGGATCGGGAAAACTGTTTTTT. This sequence encodes CASSLIQGSGKLFF.

Remarks on this clone: Other DNA sequences from this sample encode an identical CDR3 as well. The chain uses TRBV7-2 and TRBJ1-1; 8 nucleotides align to TRBD1. This CDR3 comprises 14 residues. Germline CDR1 is SGHTA and CDR2 is FQGNSA. Trimming took 1 base from V and 5 from J; bases not matched to a gene: 3. CDR3 DNA: TGTGCCAGCAGCTTAGTCAGGGGGCGTACTGAAGCTTTCTTT. This codes for CASSLVRGRTEAFF. Full variable domain (remainder filled in from reference TRBV7-2 and TRBJ1-1): GAGVSQSPSNKVTEKGKDVELRCDPISGHTALYWYRQSLGQGLEFLIYFQGNSAPDKSGLPSDRFSAERTGGSVSTLTIQRTQQEDSAVYLCASSLVRGRTEAFFGQGTRLTVV.